The 22 T cell receptor beta chains given below trace back to one sample, sequenced in a study of T cells after yellow fever vaccination. TCRdb fed the 5' RACE reads into MiXCR, producing one record per CDR3 protein. Of 100,000 to 150,000 distinct CDR3 sequences in the sample, more than 7.5% were seen once. The sample here was CD8+ T cells sorted from PBMCs, taken on the day of the yellow fever booster vaccination. All receptors come from a young man who received the YFV17D yellow fever vaccine.

In its sample, this clonotype was seen many times. This chain joins TRBV4-3 and TRBJ2-3, with D uncertain. Trimming shortened V by 0 bases and J by 0 bases, and 10 bases separated the two germline ends. The CDR3 length is 16 residues. Germline lookup yields CDR1 LGHNA and CDR2 YSLEER. The CDR3, as DNA: TGCGCCAGCAGCCAAGAGAACCTGAGGAGCACAGATACGCAGTATTTT. Translation: CASSQENLRSTDTQYF.

The chain uses TRBV7-3 and TRBJ2-1; D possibly corresponds to TRBD2 (7 bases). Trimming took off 2 bases at V and 4 bases at J, with 12 bases between the two ends. The CDR3 contains 15 residues. Germline V gene lookup returns CDR1 SGHTA and CDR2 FQGTGA. CDR3 DNA sequence: TGTGCCAGCAGCTTATACCGGGGGGCATACAATGAGCAGTTCTTC. It is translated as CASSLYRGAYNEQFF.

This clonotype occurred a few times. This rearrangement joins TRBV27 to TRBJ2-7, with TRBD2 matching over 7 bases. CDR1 and CDR2 from the germline V gene are MNHEY and SMNVEV (reference sequence). After removal of 5 bases from V and 7 bases from J, the junction contained 5 bases not matched to a gene. The CDR3 has 12 residues. The CDR3 is CASSHGGREQYF. CDR3 nucleotide sequence: TGTGCCAGCAGTCACGGGGGGAGGGAGCAGTACTTC.

This clonotype was recorded a few times. The chain recombines TRBV13 with TRBJ1-1, with D perhaps matching TRBD1 (5 bases). V shed 0 bases and J shed 3 bases, with 11 bases lying between them. This CDR3 has 15 amino acids. CDR1 is PRHDT and CDR2 is FYEKMQ in the germline V gene (reference sequence). Here the CDR3 reads CASSLGQGWYTEAFF. The CDR3 DNA follows: TGTGCCAGCAGCTTAGGCCAGGGTTGGTACACTGAAGCTTTCTTT.

This clonotype was seen only a few times. The chain recombines TRBV7-8 with TRBJ2-3; D gene unclear. The CDR3 sequence is 15 residues long. Germline assignment: CDR1 SGHVS and CDR2 FQNEAQ. V was shortened by 2 bases and J by 0 bases, with 9 bases between the two germline ends. The DNA of the CDR3 is TGTGCCAGCAGCTTAATAGAGACTAGCACAGATACGCAGTATTTT. Amino acids: CASSLIETSTDTQYF.

This clonotype was recorded many times. The J gene is TRBJ2-1, the V gene TRBV29-1; possible D gene TRBD1, 6 bases. This CDR3 region has 14 residues. Germline values: CDR1 SQVTM, CDR2 ANQGSEA. V shed 3 bases and J shed 4 bases, with 13 bases lying between them. The CDR3 nucleotides read TGCAGCGTTGACACAGGGAAGGTATACAATGAGCAGTTCTTC. As protein: CSVDTGKVYNEQFF.

This clonotype was observed a few times. This rearrangement joins TRBV2 to TRBJ2-6, with a weak D call TRBD1 (5 bases). Trimming pared 1 base from V and 0 bases from J, leaving 16 bases between. Germline CDR1 reads SNHLY; CDR2 reads FYNNEI. The CDR3 spans 19 residues. CDR3: CASSEERQSLLSGANVLTF. The CDR3, as DNA: TGTGCCAGCAGTGAAGAGAGACAGAGCCTCCTCTCTGGGGCCAACGTCCTGACTTTC.

This chain connects TRBV6-5 to TRBJ2-1, with 9 bases matching TRBD2. V was clipped by 6 bases and J by 4 bases; unmatched bases: 10. CDR1 is MNHEY and CDR2 is SVGAGI in the germline V gene. The CDR3 is 16 amino acids. CDR3 DNA: TGTGCCAGCAGCCAAACAGGTAGCGGGGGTTACAATGAGCAGTTCTTC. Translated, it gives CASSQTGSGGYNEQFF.

V gene TRBV12-3 or TRBV12-4 combines with J gene TRBJ2-2, with 8 bases lining up with TRBD2. The V gene end was trimmed by 8 bases and the J gene end by 7 bases; junction bases not matched to a gene: 6. The CDR3 length is 13 residues. The CDR3 is CASDSGVGGELFF. As DNA, the CDR3 is TGTGCCAGCGATAGCGGGGTGGGCGGGGAGCTGTTTTTT.

This clonotype was counted a few times. The chain links TRBV15 to TRBJ1-2; TRBD1 agrees at 11 bases. V was clipped by 5 bases and J by 5 bases; unmatched bases: 7. The CDR3 covers 15 residues. Germline V gene data show CDR1 as LNHNV and CDR2 as YYDKDF (reference sequence). Written as DNA, the CDR3 is TGTGCCACCAGCGCCGGACAGGGGGCAGGATATGGCTACACCTTC. Encoded protein: CATSAGQGAGYGYTF.

This clonotype came up many times. The chain couples TRBV7-9 to TRBJ1-2; 9 bases align to TRBD1. The CDR3 has 15 residues. The germline gives CDR1 SEHNR, CDR2 FQNEAQ (reference sequence). Trimming took 4 bases from V and 4 from J; bases not matched to a gene: 7. The CDR3 region is CASSSGQGSGYGYTF. CDR3 nucleotides: TGTGCCAGCAGCTCGGGACAGGGCTCCGGCTATGGCTACACCTTC.

This chain uses TRBV29-1 with TRBJ2-1, with 10 bases fitting TRBD1. The germline CDR1 and CDR2 sequences are SQVTM and ANQGSEA. With V trimmed by 0 bases and J by 7 bases, 6 bases remained unmatched. The CDR3 contains 15 residues. In nucleotides, the CDR3 is TGCAGCGTTGAAGATGGACAGGGGGGAAGGAATGAGCAGTTCTTC. This gives the protein CSVEDGQGGRNEQFF.

This clonotype was observed a handful of times. The V and J genes are TRBV20-1 and TRBJ2-5; TRBD2 matches at 9 bases. This CDR3 is built from 15 residues. Germline CDR1 DFQATT, CDR2 SNEGSKA (reference sequence). The V segment lost 0 bases and the J segment 2 bases; nucleotides outside the gene matches: 4. This chain's CDR3 is CSARETSGPQETQYF. CDR3 nucleotide sequence: TGCAGTGCTAGAGAAACTAGCGGGCCACAAGAGACCCAGTACTTC.

The chain links TRBV20-1 to TRBJ2-7, with TRBD1 as a possible D gene (6 bases). V was trimmed by 0 bases and J by 4 bases, leaving 7 bases between them. Germline V gene lookup returns CDR1 DFQATT and CDR2 SNEGSKA (reference sequence). The CDR3 spans 12 residues. The CDR3 loop reads CSARDQGYEQYF. CDR3 DNA sequence: TGCAGTGCTAGAGATCAGGGGTACGAGCAGTACTTC.

The V call is TRBV5-1, the J call TRBJ2-1, with D maybe TRBD2 (6 bases). The length of the CDR3 is 15 residues. The V end lost 4 bases, the J end lost 0 bases, and 11 bases lay between the germline ends. The germline V gene encodes CDR1 SGHRS and CDR2 YFSETQ. The CDR3 protein is CASSGGLSSYNEQFF. DNA of the CDR3: TGCGCCAGCAGCGGGGGACTCAGCTCCTACAATGAGCAGTTCTTC.

This clonotype was seen only a few times. CDR3 sequence (DNA): TGTGCCAGCAGCTTAGGTGGGACAGGTCGAAGCGAAGCTTTCTTT. It is translated as CASSLGGTGRSEAFF. The rearrangement links TRBV11-2 to TRBJ1-1; 8 positions match TRBD1. CDR1 and CDR2 (germline): SGHAT, FQNNGV. The CDR3 contains 15 residues. V trimming: 1 base; J trimming: 8 bases; junction bases outside the gene matches: 9. Combining the CDR3 with reference TRBV11-2 and TRBJ1-1 gives the whole variable domain EAGVAQSPRYKIIEKRQSVAFWCNPISGHATLYWYQQILGQGPKLLIQFQNNGVVDDSQLPKDRFSAERLKGVDSTLKIQPAKLEDSAVYLCASSLGGTGRSEAFFGQGTRLTVV.

In this sample, this clonotype turned up a few times. This chain joins TRBV7-9 and TRBJ1-1; possible D gene TRBD1, 5 bases. From germline, CDR1 is SEHNR and CDR2 FQNEAQ (reference sequence). V was trimmed by 5 bases and J by 6 bases, leaving 13 bases between them. This CDR3 has 13 residues. Written as DNA, the CDR3 is TGTGCCAGCAGCCCCCGCAGGGTGCCTGAAGCTTTCTTT. Translated: CASSPRRVPEAFF.

This clonotype came up a few times. This sequence joins TRBV5-1 and TRBJ1-1, with a tentative D call TRBD1 (5 bases). V dropped 0 bases and J dropped 0 bases, with 12 bases sitting between them. This CDR3 contains 16 residues. The germline gives CDR1 SGHRS, CDR2 YFSETQ. This CDR3 reads CASSLAGRGLNTEAFF. The CDR3 DNA is TGCGCCAGCAGCTTGGCCGGTCGGGGCCTGAACACTGAAGCTTTCTTT.

This clonotype was observed a handful of times. The rearrangement joins TRBV27 to TRBJ2-2, with D maybe TRBD2 (5 bases). CDR1 and CDR2 (germline): MNHEY, SMNVEV (reference sequence). V lost 2 bases and J lost 6, with 7 bases in between. The length of the CDR3 is 13 residues. The CDR3 is CASSLDYAGELFF. Here the CDR3 DNA reads TGTGCCAGCAGTTTAGACTACGCCGGGGAGCTGTTTTTT.

The J gene is TRBJ1-1, the V gene TRBV7-9; D ambiguous. The CDR3 is 15 residues long. Germline-derived CDR1 and CDR2 are SEHNR and FQNEAQ (reference sequence). V shed 2 bases and J shed 1 base, with 11 bases lying between them. The CDR3 spells CASSLLGQKNTEAFF. In DNA, the CDR3 is TGTGCCAGCAGCTTATTAGGGCAGAAGAACACTGAAGCTTTCTTT. The full variable domain, with the rest looked up from reference TRBV7-9 and TRBJ1-1, is DTGVSQNPRHKITKRGQNVTFRCDPISEHNRLYWYRQTLGQGPEFLTYFQNEAQLEKSRLLSDRFSAERPKGSFSTLEIQRTEQGDSAMYLCASSLLGQKNTEAFFGQGTRLTVV.

The genes are TRBV5-6 and TRBJ1-2; a possible D gene is TRBD1 (5 bases). Deletions cut 3 bases from V and 4 bases from J, with 10 bases between. This CDR3 comprises 13 residues. Per germline, CDR1 SGHDT and CDR2 YYEEEE. In nucleotides, the CDR3 is TGTGCCAGCAGCTCGGATGGGGGCTATGGCTACACCTTC. Its protein is CASSSDGGYGYTF.

The V and J genes are TRBV7-9 and TRBJ2-6; D may be TRBD1 (5 bases). The germline V gene has CDR1 SEHNR and CDR2 FQNEAQ (reference sequence). The CDR3 totals 17 residues. Trimming pared 4 bases from V and 4 bases from J, leaving 17 bases between. Here the CDR3 DNA reads TGTGCCAGCAGCTCGCTGACAGTTTCCTCGGGGGCCAACGTCCTGACTTTC. Amino acid sequence: CASSSLTVSSGANVLTF.